The 4 T cell receptor beta chains in this list originate from one sample, sequenced in a study of CD8+ T cells in alopecia areata. In each case, RNA was isolated and then reverse transcribed into cDNA as the sequencing template. TCRdb's table, derived via immunoSEQ multiplex PCR, lists solely in-frame clones and lacks some. The table has 150,000 or so clones, 40% to 50% seen once. Sample: CD4+ T cells sorted from blood. The source is a human donor with alopecia areata.

J is TRBJ2-3 and V is TRBV5-1, with 7 bases aligning to TRBD2. The CDR3 length is 15 residues. Germline V lookup: CDR1 SGHRS, CDR2 YFSETQ. J was trimmed by 5 bases and V by 4 bases; bases with no gene match: 10. The chain's CDR3 is CASSRWEGPGDTQYF. CDR3 nucleotide sequence: TGCGCCAGCAGCCGATGGGAGGGCCCTGGAGATACGCAGTATTTT.

The rearrangement links TRBV5-1 to TRBJ1-2, with 7 bases matching TRBD1. V lost 7 bases and J lost 3; bases outside the gene matches: 12. Germline assignment: CDR1 SGHRS and CDR2 YFSETQ. The CDR3 covers 15 residues. This CDR3 reads CASRSWTGKDYGYTF. CDR3 DNA sequence: TGCGCCAGCCGCTCCTGGACAGGCAAGGACTATGGCTACACCTTC.

The chain links TRBV4-1 to TRBJ1-2; D uncertain. Trimming removed 0 bases from V and 7 bases from J, with 6 bases in between. The CDR3 contains 12 residues. Germline V lookup: CDR1 MGHRA, CDR2 YSYEKL. The CDR3 DNA follows: TGCGCCAGCAGCCAAGAGATCGGTGGCTACACCTTC. Protein sequence: CASSQEIGGYTF.

The chain combines TRBV5-1 with TRBJ2-7; D is possibly TRBD2 (5 bases). The germline V and J ends were trimmed by 0 bases and 2 bases, with 12 bases remaining between them. CDR3 length equals 15 residues. CDR1 and CDR2 (germline): SGHRS, YFSETQ. CDR3 nucleotide sequence: TGCGCCAGCAGCTTGGAGACTACTCGAGCCTACGAGCAGTACTTC. It codes for CASSLETTRAYEQYF.